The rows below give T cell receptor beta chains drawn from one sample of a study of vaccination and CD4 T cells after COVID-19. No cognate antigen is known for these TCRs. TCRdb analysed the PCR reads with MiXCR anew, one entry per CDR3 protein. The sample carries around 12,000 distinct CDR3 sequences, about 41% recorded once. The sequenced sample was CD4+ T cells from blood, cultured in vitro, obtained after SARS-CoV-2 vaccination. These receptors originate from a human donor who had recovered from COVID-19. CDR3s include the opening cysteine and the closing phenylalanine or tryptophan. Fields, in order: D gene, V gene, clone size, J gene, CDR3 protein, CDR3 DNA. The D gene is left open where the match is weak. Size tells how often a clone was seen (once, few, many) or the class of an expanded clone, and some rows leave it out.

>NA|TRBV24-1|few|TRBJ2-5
CATSDKAGQRETQYF
TGTGCCACCAGTGATAAGGCGGGCCAAAGGGAGACCCAGTACTTC
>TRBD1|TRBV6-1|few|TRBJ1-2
CASSTGQDLYGYTF
TGTGCCAGCAGTACTGGACAGGACCTCTATGGCTACACCTTC
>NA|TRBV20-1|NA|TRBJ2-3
CSATPQERSSTDTQYF
TGCAGTGCGACCCCCCAAGAGCGTTCTAGCACAGATACGCAGTATTTT
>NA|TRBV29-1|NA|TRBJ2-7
CSVGGGFREREWKQYF
TGCAGCGTTGGAGGGGGGTTTCGGGAACGGGAGTGGAAGCAGTACTTC
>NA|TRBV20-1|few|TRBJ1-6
CSARRGLGGTKNNSPLHF
TGCAGTGCTAGGAGGGGCCTAGGGGGAACTAAGAATAATTCACCCCTCCACTTT
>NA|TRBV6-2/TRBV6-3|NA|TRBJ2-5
CASHDRHQETQYF
TGTGCCAGCCATGACCGGCACCAAGAGACCCAGTACTTC
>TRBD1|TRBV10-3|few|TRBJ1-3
CAIMPDRGYGNTIYF
TGTGCCATCATGCCGGACAGGGGGTACGGAAACACCATATATTTT
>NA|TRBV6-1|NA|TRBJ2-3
CASRHLHTDTQYF
TGTGCCAGCAGACACCTCCACACAGATACGCAGTATTTT
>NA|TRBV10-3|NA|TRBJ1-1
CASRLGGGNTEAFF
TGTGCCAGCAGGCTCGGGGGGGGGAACACTGAAGCTTTCTTT
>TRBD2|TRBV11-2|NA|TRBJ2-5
CASSFLLGTSGTPGSQETQYF
TGTGCCAGCAGCTTTTTACTCGGGACTAGCGGGACTCCCGGGTCCCAAGAGACCCAGTACTTC
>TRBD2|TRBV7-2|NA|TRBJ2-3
CASSILAGGSTDTQYF
TGTGCCAGCAGCATACTAGCGGGAGGAAGCACAGATACGCAGTATTTT
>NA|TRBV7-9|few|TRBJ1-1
CASSFTSRRNTEAFF
TGTGCCAGCAGCTTTACCAGCCGGAGGAACACTGAAGCTTTCTTT
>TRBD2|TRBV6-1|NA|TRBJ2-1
CAISGTSGYNEQFF
TGTGCCATCAGTGGGACTAGCGGCTACAATGAGCAGTTCTTC
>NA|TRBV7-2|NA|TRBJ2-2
CASSPTPGAGELFF
TGTGCCAGCAGCCCCACTCCGGGGGCCGGGGAGCTGTTTTTT
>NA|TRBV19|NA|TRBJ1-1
CASRGNTEAFF
TGTGCCAGTAGGGGAAACACTGAAGCTTTCTTT
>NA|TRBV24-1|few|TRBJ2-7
CATRWDGIYEQYF
TGTGCCACCAGATGGGACGGAATCTACGAGCAGTACTTC
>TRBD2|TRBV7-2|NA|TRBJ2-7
CASSNNLGASGRSYEQYF
TGTGCCAGCAGCAACAATTTGGGAGCTAGCGGGCGCTCCTACGAGCAGTACTTC
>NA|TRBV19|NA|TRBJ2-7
CASSITPGSSYEQYF
TGTGCCAGTAGTATCACTCCCGGGAGCTCCTACGAGCAGTACTTC
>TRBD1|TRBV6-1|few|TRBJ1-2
CASSPDRGGFDGYTF
TGTGCCAGCAGCCCGGACAGGGGTGGGTTCGATGGCTACACCTTC